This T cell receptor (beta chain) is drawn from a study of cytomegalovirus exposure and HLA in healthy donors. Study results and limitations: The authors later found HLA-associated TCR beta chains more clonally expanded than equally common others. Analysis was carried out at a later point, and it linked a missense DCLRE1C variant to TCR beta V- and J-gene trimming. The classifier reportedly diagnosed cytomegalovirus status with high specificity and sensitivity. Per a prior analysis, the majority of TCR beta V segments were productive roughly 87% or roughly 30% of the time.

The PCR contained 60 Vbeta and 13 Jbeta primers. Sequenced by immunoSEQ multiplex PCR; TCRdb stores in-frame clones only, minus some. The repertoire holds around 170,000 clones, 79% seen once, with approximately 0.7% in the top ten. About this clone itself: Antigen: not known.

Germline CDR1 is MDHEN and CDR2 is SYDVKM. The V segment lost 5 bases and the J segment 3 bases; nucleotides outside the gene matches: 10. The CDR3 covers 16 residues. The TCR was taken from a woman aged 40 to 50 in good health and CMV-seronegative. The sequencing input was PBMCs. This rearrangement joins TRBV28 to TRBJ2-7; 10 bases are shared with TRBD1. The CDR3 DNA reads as TGTGCCAGCAGTGATTACCCCGGGACAGGGGTCTACGAGCAGTACTTC. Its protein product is CASSDYPGTGVYEQYF.